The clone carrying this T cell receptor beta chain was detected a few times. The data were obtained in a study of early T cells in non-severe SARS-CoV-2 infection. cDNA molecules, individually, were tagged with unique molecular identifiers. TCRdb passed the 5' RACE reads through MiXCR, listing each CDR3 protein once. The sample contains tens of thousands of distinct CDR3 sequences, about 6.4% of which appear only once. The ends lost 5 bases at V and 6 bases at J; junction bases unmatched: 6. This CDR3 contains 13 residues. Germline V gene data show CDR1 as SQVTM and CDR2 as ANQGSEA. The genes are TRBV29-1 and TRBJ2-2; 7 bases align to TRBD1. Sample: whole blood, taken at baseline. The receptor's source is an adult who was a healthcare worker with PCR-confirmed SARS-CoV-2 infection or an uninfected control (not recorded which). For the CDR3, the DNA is TGCAGCGTTCGACAGGGTGAAGCCGGGGAGCTGTTTTTT. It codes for CSVRQGEAGELFF.